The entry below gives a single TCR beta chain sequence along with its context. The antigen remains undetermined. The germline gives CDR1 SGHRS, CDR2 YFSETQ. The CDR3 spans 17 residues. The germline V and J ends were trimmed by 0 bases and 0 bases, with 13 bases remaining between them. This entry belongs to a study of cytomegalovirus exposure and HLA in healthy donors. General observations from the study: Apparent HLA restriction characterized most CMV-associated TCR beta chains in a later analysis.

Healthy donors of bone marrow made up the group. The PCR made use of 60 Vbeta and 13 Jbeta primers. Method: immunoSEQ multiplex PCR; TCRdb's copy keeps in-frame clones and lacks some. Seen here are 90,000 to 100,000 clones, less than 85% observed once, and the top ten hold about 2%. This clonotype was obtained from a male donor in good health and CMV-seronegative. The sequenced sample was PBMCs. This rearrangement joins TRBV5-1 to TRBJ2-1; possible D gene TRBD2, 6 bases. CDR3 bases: TGCGCCAGCAGCTTGGCCCAACGGGGGAGCTCCTACAATGAGCAGTTCTTC. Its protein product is CASSLAQRGSSYNEQFF. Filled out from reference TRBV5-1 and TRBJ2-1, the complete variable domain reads KAGVTQTPRYLIKTRGQQVTLSCSPISGHRSVSWYQQTPGQGLQFLFEYFSETQRNKGNFPGRFSGRQFSNSRSEMNVSTLELGDSALYLCASSLAQRGSSYNEQFFGPGTRLTVL.